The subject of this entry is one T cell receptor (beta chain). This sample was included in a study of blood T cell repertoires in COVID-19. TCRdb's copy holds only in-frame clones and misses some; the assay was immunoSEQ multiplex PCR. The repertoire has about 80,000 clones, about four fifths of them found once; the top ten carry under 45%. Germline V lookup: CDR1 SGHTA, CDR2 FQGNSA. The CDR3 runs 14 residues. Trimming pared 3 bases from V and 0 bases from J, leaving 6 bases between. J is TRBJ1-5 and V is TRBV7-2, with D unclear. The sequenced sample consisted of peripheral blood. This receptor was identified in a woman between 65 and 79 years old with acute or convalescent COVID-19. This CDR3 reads CASSFTHSNQPQHF. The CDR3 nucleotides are TGTGCCAGCAGCTTCACTCATAGCAATCAGCCCCAGCATTTT.